This T cell receptor (beta chain) derives from a study of T cell responses to AZD1222 COVID-19 vaccine. Study-wide points: Nearly half of spike-specific TCRs reportedly target variant regions that are unmutated in the B.1.351 and B.1.1.7 variants. Repertoires in all cases were sampled only once the peak T cell response had passed.

For this clone: Its specificity is not known.

Produced via immunoSEQ multiplex PCR; TCRdb's table is partial and in-frame only. Of fewer than 100,000 clones listed, about 90% are singletons. Germline V CDR1 and CDR2: MNHEY, SVGAGI. Trimming shortened V by 4 bases and J by 5 bases, and 8 bases separated the two germline ends. CDR3 length equals 12 residues. The TCR sequence derives from an adult who received the AZD1222 COVID-19 vaccine. This chain connects TRBV6-5 to TRBJ1-2; D gene ambiguous. The sequenced sample was peripheral blood, obtained 28 days after the second AZD1222 dose. The CDR3 region has the DNA TGTGCCAGCAGTTCCGCGGGGTATGGCTACACCTTC. This encodes CASSSAGYGYTF.